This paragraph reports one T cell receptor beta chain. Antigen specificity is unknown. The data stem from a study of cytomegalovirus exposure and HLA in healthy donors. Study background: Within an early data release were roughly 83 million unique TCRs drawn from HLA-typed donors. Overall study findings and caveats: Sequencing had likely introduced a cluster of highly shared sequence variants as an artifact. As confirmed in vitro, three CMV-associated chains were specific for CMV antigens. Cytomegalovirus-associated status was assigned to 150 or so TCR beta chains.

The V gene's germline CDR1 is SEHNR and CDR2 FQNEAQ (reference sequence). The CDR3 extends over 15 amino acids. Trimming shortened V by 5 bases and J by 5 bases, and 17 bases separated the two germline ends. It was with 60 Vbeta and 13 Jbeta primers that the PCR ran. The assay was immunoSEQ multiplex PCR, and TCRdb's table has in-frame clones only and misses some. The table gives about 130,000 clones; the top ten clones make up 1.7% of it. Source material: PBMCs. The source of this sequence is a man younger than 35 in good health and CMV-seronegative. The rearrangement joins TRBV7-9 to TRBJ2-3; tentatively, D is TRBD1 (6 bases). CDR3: CASSPDRTLVDTQYF. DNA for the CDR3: TGTGCCAGCAGCCCTGACAGGACTTTGGTAGATACGCAGTATTTT.